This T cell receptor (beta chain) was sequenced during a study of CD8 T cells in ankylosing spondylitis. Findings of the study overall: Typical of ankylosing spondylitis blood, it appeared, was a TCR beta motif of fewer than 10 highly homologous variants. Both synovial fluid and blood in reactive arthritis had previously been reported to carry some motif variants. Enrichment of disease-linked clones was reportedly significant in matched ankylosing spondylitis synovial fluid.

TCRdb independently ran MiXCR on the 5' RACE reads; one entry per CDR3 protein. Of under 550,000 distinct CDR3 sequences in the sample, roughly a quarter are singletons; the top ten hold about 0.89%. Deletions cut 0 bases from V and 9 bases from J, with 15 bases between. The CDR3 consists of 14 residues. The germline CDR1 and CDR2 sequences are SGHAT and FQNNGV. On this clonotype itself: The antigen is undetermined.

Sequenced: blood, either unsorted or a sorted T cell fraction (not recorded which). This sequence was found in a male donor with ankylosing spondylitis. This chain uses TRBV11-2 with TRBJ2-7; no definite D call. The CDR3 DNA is TGTGCCAGCAGCTTAGATTTTGAGGCGATGCGGCAGTACTTC. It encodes CASSLDFEAMRQYF.